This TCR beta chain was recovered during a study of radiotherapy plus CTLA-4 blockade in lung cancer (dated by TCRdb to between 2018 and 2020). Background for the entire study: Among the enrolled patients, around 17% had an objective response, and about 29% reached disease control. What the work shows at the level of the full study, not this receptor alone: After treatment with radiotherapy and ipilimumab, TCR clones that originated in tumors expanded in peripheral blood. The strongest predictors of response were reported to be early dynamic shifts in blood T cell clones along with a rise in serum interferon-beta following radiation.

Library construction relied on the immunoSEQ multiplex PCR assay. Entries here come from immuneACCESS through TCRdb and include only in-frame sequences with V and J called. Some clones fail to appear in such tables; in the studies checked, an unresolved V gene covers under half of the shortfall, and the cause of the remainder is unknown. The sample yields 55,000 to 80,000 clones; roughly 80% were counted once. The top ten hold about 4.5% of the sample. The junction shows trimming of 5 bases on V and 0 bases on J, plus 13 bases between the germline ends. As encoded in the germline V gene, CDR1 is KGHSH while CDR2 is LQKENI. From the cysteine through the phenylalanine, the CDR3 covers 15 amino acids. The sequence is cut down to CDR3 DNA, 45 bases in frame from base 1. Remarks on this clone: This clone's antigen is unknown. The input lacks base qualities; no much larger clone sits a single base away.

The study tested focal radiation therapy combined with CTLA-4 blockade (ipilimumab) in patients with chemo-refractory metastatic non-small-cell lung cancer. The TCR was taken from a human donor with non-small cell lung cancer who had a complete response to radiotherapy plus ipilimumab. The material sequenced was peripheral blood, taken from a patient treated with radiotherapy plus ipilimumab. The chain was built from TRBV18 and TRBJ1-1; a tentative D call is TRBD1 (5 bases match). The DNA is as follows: TGTGCCAGCTCAAGATCGACAGCAATGAACACTGAAGCTTTCTTT. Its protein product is CASSRSTAMNTEAFF.